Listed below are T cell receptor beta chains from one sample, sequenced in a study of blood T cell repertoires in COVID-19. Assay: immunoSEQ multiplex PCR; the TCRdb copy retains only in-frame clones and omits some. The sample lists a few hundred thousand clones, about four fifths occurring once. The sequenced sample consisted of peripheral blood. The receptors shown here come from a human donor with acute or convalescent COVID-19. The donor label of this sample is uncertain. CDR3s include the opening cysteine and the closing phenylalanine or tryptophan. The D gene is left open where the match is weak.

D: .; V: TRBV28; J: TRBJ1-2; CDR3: CASSFHGGAKGYTF; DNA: TGTGCCAGCAGTTTTCACGGGGGGGCTAAAGGCTACACCTTC
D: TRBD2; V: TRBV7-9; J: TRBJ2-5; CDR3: CASSGTSGQETQYF; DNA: TGTGCCAGCAGCGGGACTAGCGGACAAGAGACCCAGTACTTC
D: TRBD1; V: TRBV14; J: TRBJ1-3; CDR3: CASSQEPHDDREKYF; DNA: TGTGCCAGCAGCCAAGAACCTCACGACGACAGGGAAAAATATTTT
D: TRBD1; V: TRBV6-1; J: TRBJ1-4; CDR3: CASSEGQGLAEKLFF; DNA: TGTGCCAGCAGTGAGGGACAGGGTTTGGCTGAAAAACTGTTTTTT
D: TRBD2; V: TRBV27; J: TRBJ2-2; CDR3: CASRPGGGYYGELFF; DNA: TGTGCCAGCAGACCGGGAGGGGGTTACTACGGGGAGCTGTTTTTT
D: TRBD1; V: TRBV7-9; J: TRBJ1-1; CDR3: CASSSDRGRRTEAFF; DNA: TGTGCCAGCAGCTCGGACAGGGGGCGACGCACTGAAGCTTTCTTT
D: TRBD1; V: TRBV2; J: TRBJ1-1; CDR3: CASTSRAQGGSTEAFF; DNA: TGTGCCAGCACCTCGCGGGCACAGGGGGGGAGCACTGAAGCTTTCTTT
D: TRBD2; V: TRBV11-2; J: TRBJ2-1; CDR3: CASSTWGGSINGEQFF; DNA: TGTGCCAGCAGTACCTGGGGCGGGAGTATTAACGGTGAGCAGTTCTTC
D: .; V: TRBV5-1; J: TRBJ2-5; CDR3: CASSPTQGTETQYF; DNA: TGCGCCAGCAGTCCCACACAGGGTACAGAGACCCAGTACTTC
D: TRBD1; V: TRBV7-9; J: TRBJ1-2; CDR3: CASSLGGTGTYGYTF; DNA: TGTGCCAGCAGCTTAGGGGGGACAGGGACCTATGGCTACACCTTC